The source of this T cell receptor beta chain is a study of T cells in Graves' hyperthyroidism and ophthalmopathy (dated by TCRdb to about 2019). Study-wide context: Peripheral blood was collected at initial diagnosis, before any treatment. After sampling, hyperthyroidism patients received methimazole starting at 30 mg daily, and ophthalmopathy patients received high-dose intravenous methylprednisolone. The study also compared thyroid tissue and blood T-cell repertoires from about six Graves' hyperthyroidism patients. TCR Vbeta CDR3 sequencing of some 140 peripheral blood samples (about 45 ophthalmopathy, about 74 hyperthyroidism and roughly 17 progressor patients) is reported in the paper. The approximately 100 discovery patients were divided at random into training and test sets in a 7:3 ratio. An independent validation cohort of under 20 hyperthyroidism patients and about 16 patients who later progressed to ophthalmopathy tested prospective prediction of ophthalmopathy. To identify TCR V-J signatures that set the groups apart, the researchers used a discovery cohort of 95 to 100 patients, made up of roughly 40 with Graves' ophthalmopathy and around 58 with stable Graves' hyperthyroidism.

A few counts support this clonotype. Its antigen remains unidentified. Nothing much larger sits one base from this clone, and base qualities are not available. Trimmed from V: 6 bases; trimmed from J: 0 bases; junction bases lacking a gene match: 10. The CDR3, from cysteine to phenylalanine, totals 19 residues. Here the CDR3 DNA is all that survives: 57 bases in frame from base 1. Per the germline V gene, MGHRA is the CDR1 and YSYEKL is the CDR2. Hyperthyroidism patients were aged 18 to 65 years and newly diagnosed, with disease duration of less than 2 months. The study excluded patients with uncontrolled infections, other autoimmune diseases, pregnancy or lactation. Diagnoses relied on clinical symptoms, serum thyroxine and TRAb, thyroid ultrasound and orbital computed tomography. For progressor patients, blood was drawn at the first diagnosis of hyperthyroidism, before any ophthalmopathy symptoms had appeared. Ficoll-Paque density gradient centrifugation was used to isolate PBMCs from under 11 ml of fresh peripheral blood. Patients classed as progressors first received a Graves' hyperthyroidism diagnosis and then went on to develop ophthalmopathy during follow-up. Trizol reagent was used to extract total RNA, and RNA quality was then checked on an Agilent 2100 Bioanalyzer.

The TCR beta CDR3 regions were amplified from the RNA transcripts. A first-round RT-PCR of the TCR CDR3 used the HTBI primer set with the Qiagen OneStep RT-PCR kit. Libraries were constructed in a second round of multiplex PCR, after which size selection and purification were carried out. Paired-end sequencing of the libraries was performed with 100 bp reads on an Illumina HiSeq2000. Per the authors' processing: Raw data were processed with SOAPnuke, discarding reads with adapters, uncalled bases, mean Phred below 15, or no exact constant-primer or identifier match. High-quality paired reads were merged using COPE v1.2.5, and each unique nucleotide sequence was defined as a clonotype. Clonotypes were aligned to IMGT TRBV, TRBD and TRBJ reference segments using MiTCR v1.1. The analysis included only V-J combinations with a frequency above 0.0001, which together covered 98% to 99.2% of the repertoires. A TCS score was defined as the ratio between F50 (clonal expansion) and ExV (chaos), using BLOSUM62-based TCRdist between CDR3 peptides within each V-J. Welch's t-statistics and random forest reduced around 550 V-J features to 10 to 15, which were used in a naive Bayes classifier (R e1071). The public reads were run again by TCRdb, first through fastp at Q25 and then through MiXCR, and only productive beta chains were kept. Each record represents a unique CDR3 protein, reported with the most common genes and DNA among its rows. V and J calls and clone size were set by TCRdb, not the authors. The sample records approximately 360,000 distinct CDR3 sequences, roughly 14% of which are singletons. The ten largest clones capture roughly 25% of the sample.

What the study reported, not specific to this receptor: In validation, the model predicted progression to ophthalmopathy a median of about 6.5 months before onset, with roughly 70% sensitivity and around 76% specificity. Most expanded thyroid clonotypes (frequency above 0.001) were also found in blood, which suggests that blood repertoires may mirror thyroid immune responses. Sample size was not statistically predetermined, and investigators were not blinded to group allocation. In cross-validation, a model built on a 13 V-J signature told ophthalmopathy apart from stable hyperthyroidism with less than 90% sensitivity and 81% to 82% specificity, and in testing the same model reached 80%/75%.

The sequence was collected from a woman between 18 and 29 years old with Graves' hyperthyroidism that later progressed to Graves' ophthalmopathy. Sequencing input: blood. The chain couples TRBV4-1 to TRBJ2-1, with 14 junctional bases fitting TRBD2. The base sequence is TGCGCCAGCAGTTCTGGGGGACTAGCGGGGGTCAGCTCCTACAATGAGCAGTTCTTC. This is translated as CASSSGGLAGVSSYNEQFF.